This is a list of T cell receptor beta chains from one sample in a study of T cell responses to AZD1222 COVID-19 vaccine. Sequencing used immunoSEQ multiplex PCR; TCRdb keeps in-frame clones, though not all of them. The sample includes approximately 160,000 clones, less than 95% seen only once; the top ten take more than 1.3%. This specimen was peripheral blood, taken on day 0 of AZD1222 vaccination. Source of these receptors: an adult in good health. The CDR3 runs from the conserved cysteine through the conserved F or W. A D gene is named only where the DNA matches it firmly. Not all rows give a size; the values are once, few, many and, for expanded clones, a class.

d_call	clone_size	v_call	j_call	cdr3_nt	cdr3_aa
TRBD1	.	TRBV3-1/TRBV3-2	TRBJ1-4	TGTGCCAGCAGCACGACAGGGGTAGAAGAAAAACTGTTTTTT	CASSTTGVEEKLFF
.	.	TRBV4-1	TRBJ2-2	TGCGCCAGCAGCCAAGAGCCCGGGGGCGGCGGGGAGCTGTTTTTT	CASSQEPGGGGELFF
TRBD1	.	TRBV5-1	TRBJ2-1	TGCGCCAGCAGCTTGAGGGGTCCCGGGACAGGGAATGAGCAGTTCTTC	CASSLRGPGTGNEQFF
.	.	TRBV5-4	TRBJ2-3	TGTGCCAGCAGCCCGGTGGGGGGTTTCGGTAGCACAGATACGCAGTATTTT	CASSPVGGFGSTDTQYF
TRBD1	.	TRBV15	TRBJ2-7	TGTGCCACCAGCCGTACCGGGACAGTGTTCTACGAGCAGTACTTC	CATSRTGTVFYEQYF
.	once	TRBV4-3	TRBJ2-1	TGCGCCAGCAGCCAAGAGCTAGGGACCTACAATGAGCAGTTCTTC	CASSQELGTYNEQFF
.	.	TRBV20-1	TRBJ2-4	TGCAGTGCTAGTGGGTCTGGAAACATTCAGTACTTC	CSASGSGNIQYF
.	.	TRBV27	TRBJ1-5	TGTGCCAGCAGGCTCTGGAGCAATCAGCCCCAGCATTTT	CASRLWSNQPQHF
.	.	TRBV27	TRBJ2-1	TGTGCCAGCAGTTTACTGGGAGGTGGTGGGGGTGAGCAGTTCTTC	CASSLLGGGGGEQFF
TRBD1	.	TRBV30	TRBJ1-1	TGTGCCTGGACGGGACAGGGGCGGGGGTACACTGAAGCTTTCTTT	CAWTGQGRGYTEAFF